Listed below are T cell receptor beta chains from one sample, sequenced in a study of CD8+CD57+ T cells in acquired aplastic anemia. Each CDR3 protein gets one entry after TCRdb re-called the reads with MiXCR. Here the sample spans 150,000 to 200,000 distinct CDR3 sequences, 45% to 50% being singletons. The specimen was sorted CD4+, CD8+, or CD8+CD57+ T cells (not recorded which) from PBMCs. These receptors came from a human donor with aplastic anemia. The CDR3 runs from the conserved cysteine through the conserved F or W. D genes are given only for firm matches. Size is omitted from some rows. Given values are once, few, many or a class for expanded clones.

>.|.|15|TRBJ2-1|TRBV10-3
CAMSGPGDAYNEQFF
TGTGCCATGAGTGGGCCAGGCGATGCCTACAATGAGCAGTTCTTC
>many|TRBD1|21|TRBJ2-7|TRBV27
CASSFSYRGLARARRAYEQYF
TGTGCCAGCAGTTTCAGCTACAGGGGGCTAGCGAGGGCTCGAAGGGCATACGAGCAGTACTTC
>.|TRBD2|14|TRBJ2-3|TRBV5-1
CASSLVAGADTQYF
TGCGCCAGCAGCTTGGTAGCGGGAGCGGATACGCAGTATTTT
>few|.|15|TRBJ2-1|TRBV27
CASSTPPDWGNEQFF
TGTGCCAGCAGTACCCCACCGGACTGGGGCAATGAGCAGTTCTTC
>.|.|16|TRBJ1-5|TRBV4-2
CASSQEEGYSNQPQHF
TGTGCCAGCAGCCAAGAGGAGGGTTATAGCAATCAGCCCCAGCATTTT
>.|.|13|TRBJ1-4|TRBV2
CASSEEGLRPEFF
TGTGCCAGCAGTGAAGAGGGACTGCGGCCTGAATTTTTT
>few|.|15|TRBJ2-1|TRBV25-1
CASSAGMGSYNEQFF
TGTGCCAGCAGTGCGGGGATGGGGTCCTACAATGAGCAGTTCTTC
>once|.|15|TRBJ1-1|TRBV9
CASSPQGKGFTEAFF
TGTGCCAGCAGCCCTCAGGGTAAAGGGTTCACTGAAGCTTTCTTT
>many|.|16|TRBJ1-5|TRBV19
CASSIPYGGSNQPQHF
TGTGCCAGTAGTATACCTTACGGGGGTAGCAATCAGCCCCAGCATTTT
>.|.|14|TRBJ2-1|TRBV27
CASGRQVVVNEQFF
TGTGCCAGCGGTAGACAGGTGGTCGTCAATGAGCAGTTCTTC
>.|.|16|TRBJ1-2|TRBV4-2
CASRPVEGSDNYGCTF
TGTGCCAGCAGACCCGTGGAGGGTTCAGATAACTATGGCTGCACCTTC
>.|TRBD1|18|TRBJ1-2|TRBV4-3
CASSQDIGTEFINYGYTF
TGCGCCAGCAGCCAAGATATAGGGACAGAATTTATTAACTATGGCTACACCTTC
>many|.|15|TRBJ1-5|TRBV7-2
CASSPGQYSNQPQHF
TGTGCCAGCAGCCCAGGACAGTATAGCAATCAGCCCCAGCATTTT
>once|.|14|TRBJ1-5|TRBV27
CASGRTYSNQPQHF
TGTGCCAGCGGGAGGACGTATAGCAATCAGCCCCAGCATTTT
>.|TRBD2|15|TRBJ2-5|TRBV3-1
CASSQGLAGEETQYF
TGTGCCAGCAGCCAAGGACTAGCGGGAGAAGAGACCCAGTACTTC
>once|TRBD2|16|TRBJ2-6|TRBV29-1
CSVDLAGVSGANVLTF
TGCAGCGTTGACCTAGCGGGAGTGTCCGGGGCCAACGTCCTGACTTTC
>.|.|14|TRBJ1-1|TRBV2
CASSAGRMNTEAFF
TGTGCCAGCAGTGCGGGACGGATGAACACTGAAGCTTTCTTT
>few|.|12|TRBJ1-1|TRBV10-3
CAISDGNTEAFF
TGTGCCATCAGTGACGGGAACACTGAAGCTTTCTTT
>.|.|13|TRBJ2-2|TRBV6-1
CASSETVTGELFF
TGTGCCAGCAGTGAGACGGTCACCGGGGAGCTGTTTTTT
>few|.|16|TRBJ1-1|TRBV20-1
CSARDVRGRESTEAFF
TGCAGTGCTAGAGATGTTAGGGGCAGGGAGAGCACTGAAGCTTTCTTT
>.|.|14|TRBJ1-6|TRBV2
CASRSGRDNSPLHF
TGTGCCAGCAGATCGGGGAGAGATAATTCACCCCTCCACTTT
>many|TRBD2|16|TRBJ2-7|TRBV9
CASSVTTSGGIYEQYF
TGTGCCAGCAGCGTAACCACTAGCGGAGGAATCTACGAGCAGTACTTC
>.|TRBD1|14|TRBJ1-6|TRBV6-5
CASSLGQGYSPLHF
TGTGCCAGCAGTTTAGGACAGGGATATTCACCCCTCCACTTT
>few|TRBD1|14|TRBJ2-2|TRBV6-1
CASRPGGTTGELFF
TGTGCCAGCAGGCCAGGGGGTACCACCGGGGAGCTGTTTTTT
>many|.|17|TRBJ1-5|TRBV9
CASSGGVGDAEDQPQHF
TGTGCCAGCAGCGGAGGGGTTGGAGATGCGGAGGATCAGCCCCAGCATTTT
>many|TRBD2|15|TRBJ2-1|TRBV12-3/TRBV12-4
CASSPTSGRYNEQFF
TGTGCCAGCAGCCCTACTAGCGGGAGGTACAATGAGCAGTTCTTC
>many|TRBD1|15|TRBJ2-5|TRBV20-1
CSAVPFKGQQETQYF
TGCAGTGCCGTCCCATTTAAGGGACAGCAAGAGACCCAGTACTTC
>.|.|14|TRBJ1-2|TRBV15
CATSREWTEYGYTF
TGTGCCACCAGCAGAGAATGGACAGAGTATGGCTACACCTTC
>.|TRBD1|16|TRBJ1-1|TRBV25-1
CASSDIGTGGITEAFF
TGTGCCAGCAGTGACATTGGGACAGGGGGCATCACTGAAGCTTTCTTT
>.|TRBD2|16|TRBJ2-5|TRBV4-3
CASSLGLAGTQETQYF
TGCGCCAGCAGCCTCGGCTTAGCGGGGACCCAAGAGACCCAGTACTTC
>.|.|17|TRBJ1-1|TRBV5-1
CASSMFPSIIPNTEAFF
TGCGCCAGCAGTATGTTCCCCTCAATTATACCGAACACTGAAGCTTTCTTT
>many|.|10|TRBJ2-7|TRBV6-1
CASWTGEQYF
TGTGCCAGCTGGACCGGGGAGCAGTACTTC
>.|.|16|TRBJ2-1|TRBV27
CASSLSQQSSYNEQFF
TGTGCCAGCAGTTTATCGCAGCAGAGCTCCTACAATGAGCAGTTCTTC
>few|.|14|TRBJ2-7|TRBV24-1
CATRGAGWDYEQYF
TGTGCCACCAGGGGGGCAGGGTGGGACTACGAGCAGTACTTC
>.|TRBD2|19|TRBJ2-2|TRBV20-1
CSARRIPKGLAENTGELFF
TGCAGTGCTAGGCGTATACCCAAGGGACTAGCGGAGAACACCGGGGAGCTGTTTTTT
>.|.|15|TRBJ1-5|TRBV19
CASSSRLGRHQPQHF
TGTGCCAGTAGTTCACGTTTGGGGAGGCATCAGCCCCAGCATTTT
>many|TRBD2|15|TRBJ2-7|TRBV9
CASSEGLAENHEQYF
TGTGCCAGCAGCGAAGGACTAGCGGAAAACCACGAGCAGTACTTC
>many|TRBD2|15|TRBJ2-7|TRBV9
CASSVVPSGQYEQYF
TGTGCCAGCAGCGTAGTTCCTAGCGGTCAATACGAGCAGTACTTC
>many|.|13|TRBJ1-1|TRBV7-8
CASSLGVGTEAFF
TGTGCCAGCAGCCTCGGAGTAGGCACTGAAGCTTTCTTT
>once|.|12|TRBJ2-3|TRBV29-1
CSAILAADTQYF
TGCAGCGCCATACTAGCTGCAGATACGCAGTATTTT